The 14 T cell receptor beta chains listed next were all sequenced from one sample in a study of shared clonotypes between healthy human individuals. Repertoires were generated with immunoSEQ multiplex PCR, while TCRdb's copy carries only in-frame clones and drops some. The sample holds more than 2 million clones, roughly 95% seen once. The specimen was naive CD4+ T cells sorted from blood. Subset described: CD45RA+ positively selected. Source of these receptors: a young man in good health.

V gene TRBV6-5 combines with J gene TRBJ1-1; 7 bases line up with TRBD1. CDR1 is MNHEY and CDR2 is SVGAGI in the germline V gene. Trimming at V came to 4 bases and at J to 11 bases, leaving 16 bases not matched to a gene. The CDR3 is 15 amino acids. In DNA form, the CDR3 reads TGTGCCAGCAGTTCCGCGGGACAGACGGTTCGGGGTGCTTTCTTT. This codes for CASSSAGQTVRGAFF.

The V gene is TRBV19, the J gene TRBJ2-5, with D tentatively TRBD2 (5 bases). The length of the CDR3 is 13 residues. Trimming shortened V by 6 bases and J by 3 bases, and 11 bases separated the two germline ends. Germline CDR1 reads LNHDA; CDR2 reads SQIVND (reference sequence). The CDR3 sequence is CASSRGNEETQYF. The CDR3 coding sequence is TGTGCCAGTAGCCGGGGAAACGAAGAGACCCAGTACTTC.

As for this clone: Mismatch with germline at one junction end may stem from a read error. The rearrangement uses TRBV7-7 and TRBJ2-5; 12 bases line up with TRBD2. There are 17 residues in the CDR3. The germline V gene encodes CDR1 SSHAT and CDR2 FNYEAQ (reference sequence). As DNA, the CDR3 is TGTGCTAGCAGCTCAGCGACTAGCGGGAGCACAACAGAGACCCAGTACTTC. It yields the protein CASSSATSGSTTETQYF. The full variable domain, with the rest looked up from reference TRBV7-7 and TRBJ2-5, is GAGVSQSPRYKVTKRGQDVTLRCDPISSHATLYWYQQALGQGPEFLTYFNYEAQPDKSGLPSDRFSAERPEGSISTLTIQRTEQRDSAMYRCASSSATSGSTTETQYFGPGTRLLVL.

The CDR3: CASQTSTRSSYNSPLHF. As DNA, the CDR3 is TGTGCCAGTCAAACCTCGACAAGGAGCTCCTATAATTCACCCCTCCACTTT. The rearrangement joins TRBV19 to TRBJ1-6; the D is unclear. Trimming shortened V by 8 bases and J by 0 bases, and 17 bases separated the two germline ends. The CDR3 has 17 residues. CDR1 is LNHDA, CDR2 SQIVND, per germline (reference sequence).

This chain joins TRBV4-1 and TRBJ2-5, with D maybe TRBD2 (5 bases). This CDR3 is 15 amino acids long. Germline V gene sequence: CDR1 MGHRA, CDR2 YSYEKL. Trimming removed 1 base at V and 2 bases at J, with 11 bases between. The CDR3 is CASSQGASSQETQYF. The DNA for the CDR3 is TGCGCCAGCAGCCAAGGAGCTAGCAGTCAAGAGACCCAGTACTTC.

Comments on this clone: Other DNA sequences within the sample encode an identical CDR3. The chain carries TRBV29-1 and TRBJ1-1; D is uncertain. This CDR3 is built from 13 residues. From germline, CDR1 is SQVTM and CDR2 ANQGSEA. V lost 4 bases and J 0 bases, leaving 9 bases between the germline ends. The DNA for the CDR3 is TGCAGCGTTGTGGGCAGGATGAACACTGAAGCTTTCTTT. Protein: CSVVGRMNTEAFF.

Comment on this clone: In the same sample, other DNA sequences code for this CDR3. V gene TRBV18 combines with J gene TRBJ2-5, with D unclear. The V end lost 3 bases, the J end lost 2 bases, and 7 bases lay between the germline ends. The CDR3 has 13 residues. Per germline, CDR1 KGHSH and CDR2 LQKENI. CDR3 nucleotides: TGTGCCAGCTCACCGGCAGGACAAGAGACCCAGTACTTC. Its protein is CASSPAGQETQYF.

The V and J genes are TRBV25-1 and TRBJ2-1, with D possibly TRBD2 on 6 matching bases. V shed 0 bases and J shed 2 bases, with 14 bases lying between them. Germline V gene data show CDR1 as MGHDK and CDR2 as SYGVNS. The CDR3 is made up of 17 amino acids. The CDR3 loop is CASSEYFRAGPYNEQFF. DNA for the CDR3: TGTGCCAGCAGTGAATACTTCCGGGCGGGGCCCTACAATGAGCAGTTCTTC.

This clone was recorded only once. CDR3 protein: CASSLATEGETQYF. The DNA of the CDR3 is TGTGCCAGCAGCTTAGCAACGGAGGGAGAGACCCAGTACTTC. The V gene is TRBV7-9, the J gene TRBJ2-5, with TRBD2 as a possible D gene (6 bases). V gave up 0 bases and J gave up 4 bases, with 9 bases separating them. The CDR3 consists of 14 residues. Germline values: CDR1 SEHNR, CDR2 FQNEAQ (reference sequence). Using reference TRBV7-9 and TRBJ2-5 for the parts outside the CDR3, the full variable domain is DTGVSQNPRHKITKRGQNVTFRCDPISEHNRLYWYRQTLGQGPEFLTYFQNEAQLEKSRLLSDRFSAERPKGSFSTLEIQRTEQGDSAMYLCASSLATEGETQYFGPGTRLLVL.

The genes are TRBV10-3 and TRBJ2-3, with D unresolved. The V end lost 5 bases, the J end lost 1 base, and 10 bases lay between the germline ends. This CDR3 has 14 amino acids. Germline V gives CDR1 ENHRY, CDR2 SYGVKD. The CDR3 nucleotides are TGTGCCATCAGTTATTCGAGCGGCACAGATACGCAGTATTTT. Its protein is CAISYSSGTDTQYF.

This clone was observed a handful of times. The identical CDR3 is also encoded by other nucleotide sequences in the sample. This chain uses TRBV6-5 with TRBJ1-2; TRBD1 agrees at 8 bases. Unmatched junction bases numbered 4, after V lost 6 bases and J lost 4 bases. This CDR3 is 13 amino acids long. Germline V gives CDR1 MNHEY, CDR2 SVGAGI. The CDR3 loop reads CASRPDRGYGYTF. The DNA for the CDR3 is TGTGCCAGCAGACCCGACAGGGGCTATGGCTACACCTTC.

The V gene is TRBV2, the J gene TRBJ1-1; 9 bases align to TRBD1. The germline gives CDR1 SNHLY, CDR2 FYNNEI. The CDR3 has 14 residues. V lost 6 bases, J lost 5 bases, and 7 bases stayed unmatched. CDR3 sequence (DNA): TGTGCCAGCAGAACGGACAGGGGCGGAACTGAAGCTTTCTTT. Translating gives CASRTDRGGTEAFF.

This chain links TRBV7-9 with TRBJ2-5; TRBD1 might be the D (6 bases). V dropped 0 bases and J dropped 1 base, with 9 bases sitting between them. The V gene's germline CDR1 is SEHNR and CDR2 FQNEAQ (reference sequence). The CDR3 has 15 residues. The CDR3 DNA follows: TGTGCCAGCAGCTTAGCGCTGACAGGCCAAGAGACCCAGTACTTC. It translates to CASSLALTGQETQYF.

This CDR3 reads CASSALWKTSGGVDEQFF. In DNA, the CDR3 is TGTGCCAGCAGCGCACTCTGGAAGACTAGCGGGGGGGTCGATGAGCAGTTCTTC. The rearrangement joins TRBV9 to TRBJ2-1; 14 nucleotides align to TRBD2. Germline CDR1 and CDR2: SGDLS and YYNGEE. J lost 8 bases, V lost 3 bases, and 13 bases had no gene match. The CDR3 totals 18 residues.